This T cell receptor (beta chain) emerged from a study of T cell changes during pregnancy in multiple sclerosis. Using immunoSEQ multiplex PCR, the repertoire was profiled, and TCRdb retains in-frame clones only, with some absent. The sample shows 79,000 or so clones, around nine tenths of them seen only once. V gave up 6 bases and J gave up 7 bases, with 10 bases separating them. CDR1 is MNHEY, CDR2 SVGAGI, per germline. CDR3 length: 12 residues. The gene calls are TRBV6-5 and TRBJ1-5; the D gene is possibly TRBD1 (6 bases). The specimen comprised CD4+ T cells from peripheral blood mononuclear cells, sampled before pregnancy. This clonotype was obtained from a female donor with multiple sclerosis, enrolled in a pregnancy study. Here the CDR3 DNA reads TGTGCCAGCAGGGCAGGGGACCAGCCCCAGCATTTT. Its protein product is CASRAGDQPQHF.